This is a list of T cell receptor beta chains from one sample in a study of T cells after yellow fever vaccination. TCRdb recomputed calls from the 5' RACE reads with MiXCR, one row per CDR3 protein. This table has about 53,000 distinct CDR3 sequences, approximately 6.9% appearing once. This sample comprised CD8+ T cells sorted from PBMCs, obtained on the day of the first yellow fever vaccination. These receptors were obtained from a man between 18 and 29 years old who received the YFV17D yellow fever vaccine. CDR3s include the opening cysteine and the closing phenylalanine or tryptophan. The D gene is left open where the match is weak. For some rows the clone size is stated as once, few or many, or as a class when expanded; others skip it.

>18|TRBJ1-4|many|TRBV28|TRBD1
TGTGCCAGCAGTTTACCCGGGACAGCTCCCAATGCTAATGAAAAACTGTTTTTT
CASSLPGTAPNANEKLFF
>13|TRBJ2-1|many|TRBV4-1|-
TGCGCCAGCAGCCAAGTGGGACTGGCTGAGCAGTTCTTC
CASSQVGLAEQFF
>16|TRBJ2-1|few|TRBV19|TRBD2
TGTGCCAGTAGTATAGGGCTAGCGGGGGGGAGAAATGAGCAGTTCTTC
CASSIGLAGGRNEQFF
>18|TRBJ2-7|few|TRBV28|TRBD2
TGTGCCAGCAGTATCGTCGGACTAGCGGGGGGGCTACTCGTCGAGCAGTACTTC
CASSIVGLAGGLLVEQYF
>14|TRBJ2-4|few|TRBV20-1|-
TGCAGTGCTAGTGCTAAAGTAGCCAAAAACATTCAGTACTTC
CSASAKVAKNIQYF
>14|TRBJ2-5|many|TRBV11-2|TRBD2
TGTGCCAGCAGCCGACTAGCCGACCAAGAGACCCAGTACTTC
CASSRLADQETQYF
>12|TRBJ1-1|many|TRBV5-6|-
TGTGCCAGCACAGGGCTGAACACTGAAGCTTTCTTT
CASTGLNTEAFF
>14|TRBJ1-5|many|TRBV3-1|TRBD1
TGTGCCAGCAGCCAGGACAGGGCCGCCGTTCCCCAGCATTTT
CASSQDRAAVPQHF
>15|TRBJ2-3|-|TRBV5-1|-
TGCGCCAGCAGCTTGGTAGCCGTCCGAACAGATACGCAGTATTTT
CASSLVAVRTDTQYF
>14|TRBJ2-5|many|TRBV7-9|-
TGTGCCAGCAGCTTGGCAGGGGAACAAGAGACCCAGTACTTC
CASSLAGEQETQYF
>15|TRBJ2-2|many|TRBV14|-
TGTGCCAGCAGCCAAGGTCTAGGGTTGTCGGGGGAGCTGTTTTTT
CASSQGLGLSGELFF